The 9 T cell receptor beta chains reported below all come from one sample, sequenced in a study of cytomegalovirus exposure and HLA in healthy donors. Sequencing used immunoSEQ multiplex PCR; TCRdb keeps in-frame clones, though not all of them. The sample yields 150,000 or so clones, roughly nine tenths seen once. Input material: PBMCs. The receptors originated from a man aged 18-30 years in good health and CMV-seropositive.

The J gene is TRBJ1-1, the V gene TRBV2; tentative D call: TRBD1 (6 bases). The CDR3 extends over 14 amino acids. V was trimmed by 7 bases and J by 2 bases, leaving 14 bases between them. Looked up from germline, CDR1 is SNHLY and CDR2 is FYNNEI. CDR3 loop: CASTVGTPNTEAFF. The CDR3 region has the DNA TGTGCCAGCACCGTGGGGACACCAAACACTGAAGCTTTCTTT.

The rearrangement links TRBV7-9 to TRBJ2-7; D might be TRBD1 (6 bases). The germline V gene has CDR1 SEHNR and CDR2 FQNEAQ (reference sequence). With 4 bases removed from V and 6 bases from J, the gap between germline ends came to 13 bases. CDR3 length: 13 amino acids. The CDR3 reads CASSWTESSEQYF. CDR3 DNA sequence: TGTGCCAGCAGCTGGACAGAGTCTTCCGAGCAGTACTTC.

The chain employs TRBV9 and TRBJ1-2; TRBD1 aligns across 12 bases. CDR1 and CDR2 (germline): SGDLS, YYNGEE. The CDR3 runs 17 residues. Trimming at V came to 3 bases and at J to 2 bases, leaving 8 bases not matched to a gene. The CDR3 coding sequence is TGTGCCAGCAGCGGGTCGGGACAGGGGGCGCGAAACTATGGCTACACCTTC. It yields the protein CASSGSGQGARNYGYTF.

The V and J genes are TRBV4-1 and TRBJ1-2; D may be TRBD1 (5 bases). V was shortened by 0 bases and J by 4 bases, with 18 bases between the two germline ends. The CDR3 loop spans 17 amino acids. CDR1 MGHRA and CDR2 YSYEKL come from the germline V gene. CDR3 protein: CASSQDPGVNRGYGYTF. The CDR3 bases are TGCGCCAGCAGCCAAGATCCGGGGGTGAACCGGGGCTATGGCTACACCTTC.

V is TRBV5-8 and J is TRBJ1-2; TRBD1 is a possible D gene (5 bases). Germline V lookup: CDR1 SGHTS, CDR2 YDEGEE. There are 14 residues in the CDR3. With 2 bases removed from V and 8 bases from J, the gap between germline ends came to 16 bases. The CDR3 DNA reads TGTGCCAGCAGCTTCAGGACACCCGGCAGAGGCTACACCTTC. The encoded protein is CASSFRTPGRGYTF.

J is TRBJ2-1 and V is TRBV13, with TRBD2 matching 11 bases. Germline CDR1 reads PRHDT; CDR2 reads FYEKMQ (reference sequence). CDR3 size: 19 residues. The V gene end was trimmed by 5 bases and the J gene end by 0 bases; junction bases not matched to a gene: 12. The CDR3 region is CASSQARLAGPSSYNEQFF. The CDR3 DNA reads TGTGCCAGCAGCCAAGCCCGACTAGCGGGGCCGAGCTCCTACAATGAGCAGTTCTTC.

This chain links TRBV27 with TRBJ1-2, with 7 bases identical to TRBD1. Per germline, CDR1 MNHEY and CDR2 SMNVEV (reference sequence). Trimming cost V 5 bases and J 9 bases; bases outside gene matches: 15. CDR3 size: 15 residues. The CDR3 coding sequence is TGTGCCAGCAGTCCCCAGGAGGGACAGTTCCTGAGCTACACCTTC. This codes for CASSPQEGQFLSYTF.

CDR3 loop: CASSLAGTAHTDTQYF. The CDR3 nucleotides read TGCGCCAGCAGCCTTGCCGGGACAGCCCACACAGATACGCAGTATTTT. The genes are TRBV4-3 and TRBJ2-3; 7 nucleotides line up with TRBD1. Unmatched junction bases numbered 9, after V lost 4 bases and J lost 2 bases. Germline-derived CDR1 and CDR2 are LGHNA and YSLEER. CDR3 size: 16 residues.

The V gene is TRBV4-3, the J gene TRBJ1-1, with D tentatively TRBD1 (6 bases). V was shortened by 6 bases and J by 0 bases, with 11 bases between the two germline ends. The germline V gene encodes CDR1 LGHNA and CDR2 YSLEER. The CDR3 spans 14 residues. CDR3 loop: CASRSGALNTEAFF. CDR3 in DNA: TGCGCCAGCAGATCAGGGGCCCTGAACACTGAAGCTTTCTTT.